This is a list of T cell receptor beta chains from one sample in a study of regulatory T cells in long-lasting Graves disease. TCRdb re-derived calls from the multiplex PCR reads in MiXCR, one entry per CDR3 protein. The table records about 440,000 distinct CDR3 sequences, about 16% of them present only once. The data also belong to a second study, concerning T cells in Graves' hyperthyroidism and ophthalmopathy.

The sample in question was peripheral blood mononuclear cells (PBMCs), obtained at new diagnosis, from a patient treated with antithyroid drugs. Every receptor here comes from a woman under 40 with Graves disease. CDR3s include the opening cysteine and the closing phenylalanine or tryptophan. The order of the fields is J gene, clone size, V gene, D gene, CDR3 DNA, CDR3 protein. A D gene is named only where the DNA matches it firmly. Only some rows state a clone size, as once, few, many or a class for expanded clones.

j_call: TRBJ1-1
clone_size: many
v_call: TRBV11-2
d_call: NA
cdr3_nt: TGTGCCAGCAGGGAAGGGGATGAAGCTTTCTTT
cdr3_aa: CASREGDEAFF

j_call: TRBJ1-1
clone_size: many
v_call: TRBV10-3
d_call: NA
cdr3_nt: TGTGCCACTTGGGACGGCCGTGAAGCTTTCTTT
cdr3_aa: CATWDGREAFF

j_call: TRBJ1-4
clone_size: NA
v_call: TRBV6-1
d_call: NA
cdr3_nt: TGTGCCAGCCACCCTGTCCAAGCAACTAATGAAAAACTGTTTTTT
cdr3_aa: CASHPVQATNEKLFF

j_call: TRBJ2-7
clone_size: many
v_call: TRBV28
d_call: TRBD2
cdr3_nt: TGTGCCAGCAGTCCGGGCGGGGCGGGAGATCCGTACGAGCAGTACTTC
cdr3_aa: CASSPGGAGDPYEQYF

j_call: TRBJ1-1
clone_size: many
v_call: TRBV5-5
d_call: NA
cdr3_nt: TGTGCCAGCAGCTTGGCCGCGGGAATAGCCACTGAAGCTTTCTTT
cdr3_aa: CASSLAAGIATEAFF

j_call: TRBJ2-1
clone_size: NA
v_call: TRBV7-2
d_call: TRBD2
cdr3_nt: TGTGCCAGCAGCCGGACTAGCGGGAGATTTTACAATGAGCAGTTCTTC
cdr3_aa: CASSRTSGRFYNEQFF

j_call: TRBJ2-3
clone_size: many
v_call: TRBV5-1
d_call: TRBD2
cdr3_nt: TGCGCCAGCAGCTTGGGGTGGTCAGCGGGAGAAGATACGCAGTATTTT
cdr3_aa: CASSLGWSAGEDTQYF

j_call: TRBJ1-1
clone_size: many
v_call: TRBV28
d_call: NA
cdr3_nt: TGTGCCAGCAGTTTACAGTGGGGTACGAACACTGAAGCTTTCTTT
cdr3_aa: CASSLQWGTNTEAFF

j_call: TRBJ2-1
clone_size: many
v_call: TRBV28
d_call: TRBD2
cdr3_nt: TGTGCCAGCAGTTTATTAGCGGGAGGGGATTACAATGAGCAGTTCTTC
cdr3_aa: CASSLLAGGDYNEQFF

j_call: TRBJ1-2
clone_size: many
v_call: TRBV7-9
d_call: NA
cdr3_nt: TGTGCCAGCAGCTTGGGGAAGCCCAACTATGGCTACACCTTC
cdr3_aa: CASSLGKPNYGYTF

j_call: TRBJ1-1
clone_size: few
v_call: TRBV20-1
d_call: NA
cdr3_nt: TGCAGTGCTAGACCGGTAGCGGGGGCGGACGGGGGCACTGAAGCTTTCTTT
cdr3_aa: CSARPVAGADGGTEAFF

j_call: TRBJ2-1
clone_size: NA
v_call: TRBV4-1
d_call: NA
cdr3_nt: TGCGCCAGCAGCCATAGGGAAAATACTATCCGCTTGTATGAGCAGTTCTTC
cdr3_aa: CASSHRENTIRLYEQFF

j_call: TRBJ2-4
clone_size: many
v_call: TRBV3-1
d_call: NA
cdr3_nt: TGTGCCAGCAGCCAAGCTCCACGGACTAAGAAAAACATTCAGTACTTC
cdr3_aa: CASSQAPRTKKNIQYF

j_call: TRBJ1-2
clone_size: few
v_call: TRBV16
d_call: NA
cdr3_nt: TGTGCCAGCAGCCAATTCGCAGCCCTTAACTATGGCTACACCTTC
cdr3_aa: CASSQFAALNYGYTF

j_call: TRBJ2-1
clone_size: many
v_call: TRBV7-9
d_call: NA
cdr3_nt: TGTGCCAGCAGCTTACTAGACAATGAGCAGTTCTTC
cdr3_aa: CASSLLDNEQFF

j_call: TRBJ1-5
clone_size: NA
v_call: TRBV28
d_call: NA
cdr3_nt: TGTGCCAGCAGCGTCTCGGGGGGCTTTAGCAATCAGCCCCAGCATTTT
cdr3_aa: CASSVSGGFSNQPQHF

j_call: TRBJ1-1
clone_size: NA
v_call: TRBV7-3
d_call: NA
cdr3_nt: TGTGCCAGCAGCTTGTACCGATCAGGAGCCTACTTGGGAGGCTGGGACACTGAAGCTTTCTTT
cdr3_aa: CASSLYRSGAYLGGWDTEAFF

j_call: TRBJ1-1
clone_size: many
v_call: TRBV27
d_call: TRBD1
cdr3_nt: TGTGCCAGCAACAGGGGGGGATCGAAGTACACTGAAGCTTTCTTT
cdr3_aa: CASNRGGSKYTEAFF

j_call: TRBJ1-5
clone_size: many
v_call: TRBV6-1
d_call: NA
cdr3_nt: TGTGCCAGCAGTGAAGTAGAAAGGGGTGAAGGTCAGCCCCAGCATTTT
cdr3_aa: CASSEVERGEGQPQHF

j_call: TRBJ2-5
clone_size: NA
v_call: TRBV6-5
d_call: TRBD1
cdr3_nt: TGTGCCAGCAGTTACAGTTCAGGGGGAGAGACCCAGTACTTC
cdr3_aa: CASSYSSGGETQYF

j_call: TRBJ2-2
clone_size: many
v_call: TRBV6-2/TRBV6-3
d_call: TRBD2
cdr3_nt: TGTGCCAGCCGTAACCCGGCGGGGCTAGCGGGAGGTGGTGAAGGGGAGCTGTTTTTT
cdr3_aa: CASRNPAGLAGGGEGELFF

j_call: TRBJ1-5
clone_size: few
v_call: TRBV28
d_call: NA
cdr3_nt: TGTGCCAGCGGAGGGAGGGTTTATAGCAATCAGCCCCAGCATTTT
cdr3_aa: CASGGRVYSNQPQHF

j_call: TRBJ2-5
clone_size: few
v_call: TRBV25-1
d_call: NA
cdr3_nt: TGTGCCAGCAGTGAAATAGTTTCCATAGAGACCCAGTACTTC
cdr3_aa: CASSEIVSIETQYF

j_call: TRBJ2-2
clone_size: NA
v_call: TRBV3-1
d_call: TRBD2
cdr3_nt: TGTGCCAGCAGCCCTCGTACTAGCGGGAGCGCTGACACCGGGGAGCTGTTTTTT
cdr3_aa: CASSPRTSGSADTGELFF

j_call: TRBJ2-3
clone_size: many
v_call: TRBV30
d_call: NA
cdr3_nt: TGTGCCTGGCTCCCAGGTTCCACAGATACGCAGTATTTT
cdr3_aa: CAWLPGSTDTQYF

j_call: TRBJ1-1
clone_size: many
v_call: TRBV28
d_call: NA
cdr3_nt: TGTGCCAGCAGTTTTGTCCTGAACACTGAAGCTTTCTTT
cdr3_aa: CASSFVLNTEAFF

j_call: TRBJ2-7
clone_size: few
v_call: TRBV5-6
d_call: NA
cdr3_nt: TGTGCCAGCAGCTTGACTAGGGGATTTTACGAGCAGTACTTC
cdr3_aa: CASSLTRGFYEQYF

j_call: TRBJ2-2
clone_size: many
v_call: TRBV11-2
d_call: NA
cdr3_nt: TGTGCCAGCAGCTTAGACGGGACCTACCTTACGAACACCGGGGAGCTGTTTTTT
cdr3_aa: CASSLDGTYLTNTGELFF